These 6 T cell receptor beta chains share one sample of origin, sequenced in a study of a mutant IDH1 vaccine in newly diagnosed glioma. Profiled with immunoSEQ multiplex PCR; TCRdb holds only in-frame clones, not every one. The table lists tens of thousands of clones, 85% to 95% of them singletons. This sample's time point: week 35, safety follow-up. Doses consisted of 300 ug of mutant IDH1 20-mer peptide each, paired with topical imiquimod. Their cognate antigens are unknown. Specimen: PBMCs, collected from a glioma patient whose treatment included an IDH1 peptide vaccine. Source of these receptors: a man aged 50 to 59 with glioma.

The chain joins TRBV7-9 to TRBJ1-1; 9 bases map to TRBD1. The CDR3 has 14 amino acids. CDR1 is SEHNR and CDR2 is FQNEAQ in the germline V gene (reference sequence). V lost 8 bases, J lost 0 bases, and 4 bases stayed unmatched. The CDR3 nucleotides read TGTGCCAGCGGGACAGGGCTGATGAACACTGAAGCTTTCTTT. It encodes CASGTGLMNTEAFF.

The chain is built from TRBV6-4 and TRBJ2-3, with unresolved D. The V end was cut by 4 bases, the J end by 6 bases, with 14 bases between. Germline-derived CDR1 and CDR2 are MRHNA and SNTAGT. The CDR3 runs 14 residues. The CDR3 sequence is CASSVGQETDTQYF. The CDR3 DNA reads as TGTGCCAGCAGTGTGGGCCAGGAGACGGATACGCAGTATTTT.

The rearrangement uses TRBV10-3 and TRBJ1-1, with 8 bases fitting TRBD1. J gave up 1 base and V 6 bases, and 4 bases lay outside the gene matches. CDR1 is ENHRY and CDR2 is SYGVKD in the germline V gene. The CDR3 totals 14 residues. CDR3 sequence (DNA): TGTGCCATCAGACCCCAGGGGGCGAACACTGAAGCTTTCTTT. Translating gives CAIRPQGANTEAFF.

The genes are TRBV27 and TRBJ2-7, with TRBD1 identical over 11 bases. Trimming cost V 0 bases and J 2 bases; bases outside gene matches: 6. The CDR3 has 17 amino acids. Germline assignment: CDR1 MNHEY and CDR2 SMNVEV (reference sequence). Written as DNA, the CDR3 is TGTGCCAGCAGTTTATCCCCCGCGGGACAGGGGGCCTACGAGCAGTACTTC. Its translation is CASSLSPAGQGAYEQYF.

The chain couples TRBV10-3 to TRBJ1-1; TRBD1 might be the D (5 bases). The CDR3 has 14 amino acids. Germline lookup yields CDR1 ENHRY and CDR2 SYGVKD. Deletions cut 0 bases from V and 10 bases from J, with 15 bases between. CDR3 nucleotides: TGTGCCATCAGTGAGTCGAGCGGGGCGTGGGCAGCTTTCTTT. Its translation: CAISESSGAWAAFF.

The chain combines TRBV20-1 with TRBJ1-1; D not certain. This CDR3 contains 9 residues. The germline CDR1 and CDR2 sequences are DFQATT and SNEGSKA (reference sequence). V was cut by 0 bases and J by 11 bases, with 4 bases left in between. CDR3 region: CSARDSAFF. The CDR3, as DNA: TGCAGTGCTAGAGATTCGGCTTTCTTT.